The rows below give T cell receptor beta chains drawn from one sample of a study of blood T cell repertoires in COVID-19. The protocol was immunoSEQ multiplex PCR, while the TCRdb copy is restricted to in-frame clones and leaves out a portion. The table lists roughly 150,000 clones, 80% to 90% of them singletons. Sequencing used peripheral blood. The receptors were gathered from a woman aged 50 to 60 in a cohort sampled during active or convalescent COVID-19. Both conserved end residues are part of each CDR3. A D gene is named only where the DNA matches it firmly. Clone size is not always given. Where it is, it says once, few, many or a class for expanded clones.

V gene	J gene	D gene	clone size	CDR3 protein	CDR3 DNA
TRBV7-2	TRBJ2-2	NA	NA	CASSQTGFGELFF	TGTGCCAGCAGCCAAACAGGGTTTGGGGAGCTGTTTTTT
TRBV30	TRBJ2-3	NA	NA	CAWGLDTQYF	TGTGCCTGGGGCTTGGATACGCAGTATTTT
TRBV30	TRBJ1-5	NA	few	CAWSWSTNQPQHF	TGTGCCTGGAGTTGGAGTACCAATCAGCCCCAGCATTTT
TRBV6-7	TRBJ1-4	TRBD1	few	CASTPRTGTNEKLFF	TGTGCCAGCACCCCCCGGACAGGGACTAATGAAAAACTGTTTTTT
TRBV11-3	TRBJ2-1	TRBD2	NA	CASSLYSGGDYNEQFF	TGTGCCAGCAGCCTATATAGCGGGGGGGACTACAATGAGCAGTTCTTC
TRBV19	TRBJ1-5	TRBD1	NA	CASRQGTGQPQHF	TGTGCCAGTCGACAGGGTACGGGTCAGCCCCAGCATTTT
TRBV6-5	TRBJ1-5	NA	NA	CASRGSQDSNQPQHF	TGTGCCAGCAGGGGTTCCCAGGATAGCAATCAGCCCCAGCATTTT
TRBV5-1	TRBJ2-5	NA	NA	CASSYPTREGTQYF	TGCGCCAGCAGCTACCCGACACGGGAAGGGACCCAGTACTTC
TRBV3-1/TRBV3-2	TRBJ1-5	TRBD1	NA	CASSGTGGSQPQHF	TGTGCCAGCAGCGGGACAGGGGGTAGCCAGCCCCAGCATTTT
TRBV21-1	TRBJ2-2	NA	NA	CASSRQKTGELFF	TGTGCCAGCAGCCGACAGAAGACCGGGGAGCTGTTTTTT
TRBV7-2	TRBJ2-7	TRBD2	NA	CASSLEAGGIYEQYF	TGTGCCAGCAGCTTAGAAGCGGGGGGGATCTACGAGCAGTACTTC
TRBV13	TRBJ1-6	NA	NA	CASSLETGRNSPLHF	TGTGCCAGCAGCTTAGAAACAGGAAGGAATTCACCCCTCCACTTT
TRBV18	TRBJ2-2	NA	NA	CASSPPEGTRLTGELFF	TGTGCCAGCTCACCACCTGAGGGGACTCGACTCACCGGGGAGCTGTTTTTT
TRBV7-2	TRBJ2-1	TRBD2	NA	CASRPQRGSYNEQFF	TGTGCCAGCAGACCACAGCGGGGATCCTACAATGAGCAGTTCTTC
TRBV19	TRBJ2-1	TRBD1	NA	CASSRDRVNNEQFF	TGTGCCAGTAGCCGGGACAGGGTTAACAATGAGCAGTTCTTC
TRBV12-3/TRBV12-4	TRBJ1-1	NA	NA	CASSDGVGTEAFF	TGTGCCAGCAGCGACGGGGTGGGGACTGAAGCTTTCTTT
TRBV7-9	TRBJ1-6	TRBD1	NA	CASSWGQGVSPLHF	TGTGCCAGCAGCTGGGGACAGGGAGTTTCACCCCTCCACTTT
TRBV6-1	TRBJ1-5	TRBD1	NA	CASSEGTGGLDQPQHF	TGTGCCAGCAGTGAAGGGACAGGGGGCCTCGATCAGCCCCAGCATTTT
TRBV18	TRBJ1-1	NA	NA	CASSPNSRENTEAFF	TGTGCCAGCTCACCAAACAGCAGGGAGAACACTGAAGCTTTCTTT
TRBV7-8	TRBJ1-5	TRBD1	NA	CASSAQGVLNQPQHF	TGTGCCAGCAGCGCACAGGGGGTCCTCAATCAGCCCCAGCATTTT
TRBV29-1	TRBJ1-1	TRBD1	NA	CSVQQGMGTEAFF	TGCAGCGTCCAACAGGGGATGGGAACTGAAGCTTTCTTT
TRBV5-6	TRBJ1-5	TRBD1	NA	CASSSGQGGNQPQHF	TGTGCCAGCAGCTCGGGACAGGGAGGCAATCAGCCCCAGCATTTT
TRBV9	TRBJ2-5	TRBD2	NA	CASSVGASGVKETQYF	TGTGCCAGCAGCGTAGGGGCTAGCGGGGTGAAAGAGACCCAGTACTTC
TRBV7-2	TRBJ1-2	TRBD1	NA	CASSLVDRANYGYTF	TGTGCCAGCAGCTTAGTTGACAGGGCTAACTATGGCTACACCTTC
TRBV5-1	TRBJ1-1	TRBD1	once	CASSLGGQGVVNTEAFF	TGCGCCAGCAGCTTGGGCGGACAGGGGGTTGTGAACACTGAAGCTTTCTTT
TRBV29-1	TRBJ2-7	NA	NA	CSVVLGASSYEQYF	TGCAGCGTTGTACTGGGGGCCAGCTCATACGAGCAGTACTTC
TRBV7-2	TRBJ1-2	NA	NA	CASSLDGSDIYGYTF	TGTGCCAGCAGCTTAGACGGGAGTGATATCTATGGCTACACCTTC